This record concerns one T cell receptor beta chain sequence. The antigen is not known. At one end the junction does not follow the germline gene, possibly because of a read error. This CDR3 is built from 15 residues. Donor samples were obtained from healthy Caucasian individuals from Russia, aged roughly 6 to 95. Isolation recovered at least 6 million PBMCs from every sample. PCR was performed a second time for about 6 to 12 cycles using a sample-barcoded 5' primer and a J-beta primer mix. Through a template-switch adaptor with 12 random nucleotides, each cDNA molecule received a tag. TCRdb re-called the 5' RACE reads with MiXCR, one entry per CDR3 protein. This table holds fewer than 1.5 million distinct CDR3 sequences, around 42% found once. This entry belongs to a study of blood T cells in healthy people across ages. Study conclusions and caveats: Researchers deemed the diversity estimates from one million T cells underestimates.

The origin of this receptor is a woman aged 18-30 years in good health. The material sequenced was blood. The chain links TRBV12-3 or TRBV12-4 to TRBJ2-7, with TRBD1 identical over 8 bases. The DNA end is more similar to TRBJ2-5, so the J call may be wrong. The CDR3 loop is CTSSLGQGLGETQYF. The CDR3 region has the DNA TGTACCAGCAGTCTCGGACAGGGACTGGGAGAGACCCAGTACTTC.